These 28 T cell receptor beta chains originate from one sample sequenced in a study of blood T cell repertoires in COVID-19. Profiling relied on immunoSEQ multiplex PCR, and the TCRdb table lists in-frame clones only, not all of them. In the table there are about 120,000 clones, around 85% of which are singletons. Sequenced: peripheral blood. The receptor source for this set is a man aged 25-45 years with COVID-19, enrolled during active disease.

This clone has a single count. The chain links TRBV27 to TRBJ2-1; D is uncertain. V lost 8 bases to trimming and J lost 7 bases, with 12 bases between them. The germline gives CDR1 MNHEY, CDR2 SMNVEV (reference sequence). CDR3 length: 12 residues. For the CDR3, the DNA is TGTGCCAGCGCTAGAAACACGAATGAGCAGTTCTTC. This codes for CASARNTNEQFF.

V and J are TRBV5-8 and TRBJ1-1, with TRBD1 as a possible D gene (6 bases). V lost 2 bases, J lost 0 bases, and 11 bases lay in between. This CDR3 is built from 15 residues. Germline CDR1 reads SGHTS; CDR2 reads YDEGEE. As DNA, the CDR3 is TGTGCCAGCAGCTTACTGGGACACCTGAACACTGAAGCTTTCTTT. Amino acids: CASSLLGHLNTEAFF.

The genes are TRBV11-3 and TRBJ2-3, with 8 bases matching TRBD2. V gave up 3 bases and J gave up 0 bases; unmatched junction bases: 2. The CDR3 runs to 15 residues. The germline gives CDR1 SGHNT, CDR2 YENEEA. The CDR3 DNA reads TGTGCCAGCAGCTTGACTAGCGATAGCACAGATACGCAGTATTTT. This gives the protein CASSLTSDSTDTQYF.

The chain uses TRBV19 and TRBJ1-1; 9 bases fit TRBD1. Germline V gene data show CDR1 as LNHDA and CDR2 as SQIVND (reference sequence). The V segment lost 3 bases and the J segment 7 bases; nucleotides outside the gene matches: 18. The CDR3 extends over 18 amino acids. CDR3 bases: TGTGCCAGTAGTATTCCCTCCCACACAGGGGGCGTTCAAGGTGAAGCTTTCTTT. The encoded protein is CASSIPSHTGGVQGEAFF.

The CDR3 DNA sequence: TGCGCCAGCAGCTCCCACAGGGGCGACTACAATGAGCAGTTCTTC. Its protein is CASSSHRGDYNEQFF. J is TRBJ2-1 and V is TRBV5-1, with 7 bases matching TRBD1. The CDR3 extends over 15 amino acids. CDR1 SGHRS and CDR2 YFSETQ come from the germline V gene. V lost 3 bases, J lost 3 bases, and 6 bases stayed unmatched.

The J gene is TRBJ2-7, the V gene TRBV15; TRBD2 matches at 12 bases. The germline gives CDR1 LNHNV, CDR2 YYDKDF (reference sequence). The CDR3 sequence is 17 residues long. The trim removed 1 base at V and 1 base at J, leaving 5 bases unmatched. CDR3 coding DNA: TGTGCCACCAGCAGAGGGACTAGCGGGATTTATTCCTACGAGCAGTACTTC. It yields the protein CATSRGTSGIYSYEQYF.

V usage is TRBV4-1 and J usage is TRBJ2-5; 9 nucleotides agree with TRBD2. Germline CDR1 reads MGHRA; CDR2 reads YSYEKL. Trimming cost V 3 bases and J 5 bases; bases outside gene matches: 10. The CDR3 has 16 amino acids. The CDR3 sequence is CASSHPEGLAMETQYF. CDR3 bases: TGCGCCAGCAGCCACCCCGAAGGACTAGCGATGGAGACCCAGTACTTC.

The V and J genes are TRBV7-8 and TRBJ2-7; 7 nucleotides line up with TRBD1. Trimming at V came to 5 bases and at J to 4 bases, leaving 11 bases not matched to a gene. The CDR3 runs to 15 residues. CDR1 is SGHVS and CDR2 is FQNEAQ in the germline V gene. The CDR3: CASSLRQGSNYEQYF. CDR3 in DNA: TGTGCCAGCAGCCTGCGACAGGGATCCAATTACGAGCAGTACTTC. Combining the CDR3 with reference TRBV7-8 and TRBJ2-7 gives the whole variable domain GAGVSQSPRYKVAKRGQDVALRCDPISGHVSLFWYQQALGQGPEFLTYFQNEAQLDKSGLPSDRFFAERPEGSVSTLKIQRTQQEDSAVYLCASSLRQGSNYEQYFGPGTRLTVT.

The chain combines TRBV14 with TRBJ2-3; 8 nucleotides agree with TRBD2. Germline assignment: CDR1 SGHDN and CDR2 FVKESK. V lost 3 bases to trimming and J lost 0 bases; unmatched junction nucleotides: 5. The CDR3 covers 16 residues. The DNA of the CDR3 is TGTGCCAGCAGCCACCGACTAGCGCGTAGCACAGATACGCAGTATTTT. This translates into CASSHRLARSTDTQYF.

This rearrangement joins TRBV12-5 to TRBJ2-7; 8 bases match TRBD2. Germline lookup yields CDR1 LGHNT and CDR2 FRNRAP. The CDR3 totals 16 residues. J was trimmed by 4 bases and V by 0 bases; bases with no gene match: 8. The CDR3 DNA sequence: TGTGCTAGTGGTTTGGTACGGGCTAGCGGGCAGTACGAGCAGTACTTC. It is translated as CASGLVRASGQYEQYF.

This clone appeared once. The chain joins TRBV28 to TRBJ1-1; 8 bases are a match to TRBD1. CDR1 and CDR2 (germline): MDHEN, SYDVKM. This CDR3 has 14 residues. J gave up 5 bases and V 10 bases, and 12 bases lay outside the gene matches. The CDR3 DNA sequence: TGTGCCATCCAGACAGGGGCGTTAACTACTGAAGCTTTCTTT. Translation: CAIQTGALTTEAFF.

The chain uses TRBV19 and TRBJ2-2; D possibly corresponds to TRBD1 (6 bases). The V gene's germline CDR1 is LNHDA and CDR2 SQIVND (reference sequence). This CDR3 is built from 13 residues. V lost 8 bases and J lost 3, with 10 bases in between. The CDR3 sequence: CASGGQYTGELFF. DNA for the CDR3: TGTGCCAGTGGAGGACAGTACACCGGGGAGCTGTTTTTT.

This chain connects TRBV12-3 or TRBV12-4 to TRBJ1-1, with D possibly TRBD1 on 6 matching bases. V was cut by 7 bases and J by 9 bases, with 15 bases left in between. This CDR3 is built from 12 residues. CDR3 DNA: TGTGCCAGCACCGAAGGGGGGGGGAAAGCTTTCTTT. It encodes CASTEGGGKAFF.

The CDR3 spells CASSMERSGRVGQPQHF. In DNA, the CDR3 is TGTGCCAGTAGTATGGAGAGGTCTGGCAGGGTAGGGCAGCCCCAGCATTTT. The rearrangement joins TRBV19 to TRBJ1-5; a weak D match, TRBD1 (5 bases). V lost 3 bases to trimming and J lost 7 bases, with 22 bases between them. Germline CDR1 is LNHDA and CDR2 is SQIVND (reference sequence). The CDR3 loop spans 17 amino acids. The whole variable domain, remainder taken from reference TRBV19 and TRBJ1-5, is DGGITQSPKYLFRKEGQNVTLSCEQNLNHDAMYWYRQDPGQGLRLIYYSQIVNDFQKGDIAEGYSVSREKKESFPLTVTSAQKNPTAFYLCASSMERSGRVGQPQHFGDGTRLSIL.

This chain joins TRBV6-1 and TRBJ2-7; D gene ambiguous. With 1 base removed from V and 1 base from J, the gap between germline ends came to 5 bases. This CDR3 is built from 13 residues. CDR1 is MNHNS and CDR2 is SASEGT in the germline V gene. The CDR3 DNA reads as TGTGCCAGCAGTGAAGACATTTCCTACGAGCAGTACTTC. As protein: CASSEDISYEQYF.

A few counts support this clone. The V and J genes are TRBV4-3 and TRBJ1-2; tentatively, D is TRBD1 (6 bases). Deletions cut 0 bases from V and 4 bases from J, with 12 bases between. Germline-derived CDR1 and CDR2 are LGHNA and YSLEER. The CDR3 loop spans 15 amino acids. This CDR3 is CASSQDQDSTYGYTF. In nucleotides, the CDR3 is TGCGCCAGCAGCCAAGATCAGGACAGCACCTATGGCTACACCTTC.

Only one count was recorded for this clone. CDR3 sequence: CASRLGRGRGDGQETQYF. The CDR3 nucleotides read TGTGCCAGCAGGCTAGGGCGGGGGAGGGGCGACGGGCAAGAGACCCAGTACTTC. V gene TRBV11-2 combines with J gene TRBJ2-5; 7 nucleotides align to TRBD2. Germline CDR1 reads SGHAT; CDR2 reads FQNNGV. V lost 6 bases to trimming and J lost 2 bases; unmatched junction nucleotides: 18. The CDR3 extends over 18 amino acids.

This clone has only one observation. The V and J genes are TRBV24-1 and TRBJ2-5, with D perhaps TRBD2 (5 bases). Germline CDR1 KGHDR, CDR2 SFDVKD. The V end was cut by 4 bases, the J end by 0 bases, with 8 bases between. There are 14 residues in the CDR3. The CDR3 region is CATSDRGYQETQYF. The DNA of the CDR3 is TGTGCCACCAGTGACCGGGGATACCAAGAGACCCAGTACTTC.

The chain joins TRBV27 to TRBJ1-4; 8 bases fit TRBD1. The CDR3 sequence is 14 residues long. J gave up 6 bases and V 7 bases, and 7 bases lay outside the gene matches. The germline CDR1 and CDR2 sequences are MNHEY and SMNVEV (reference sequence). CDR3 nucleotides: TGTGCCAGCACCTCCACAGGGGGTCATGAAAAACTGTTTTTT. Translated, it gives CASTSTGGHEKLFF.

The chain combines TRBV28 with TRBJ1-1; 7 nucleotides line up with TRBD1. This CDR3 is 14 amino acids long. The junction had 9 bases not matched to a gene; V was cut back by 6 bases and J by 5 bases. The germline V gene has CDR1 MDHEN and CDR2 SYDVKM. Here the CDR3 reads CASSQQGGRTEAFF. In DNA, the CDR3 is TGTGCCAGCAGCCAGCAGGGGGGTAGGACTGAAGCTTTCTTT.

The V and J genes are TRBV19 and TRBJ1-1; D is undetermined. V was clipped by 3 bases and J by 1 base, with 12 bases between them. This CDR3 comprises 15 residues. Germline assignment: CDR1 LNHDA and CDR2 SQIVND (reference sequence). The CDR3 is CASSIGSGGNTEAFF. The CDR3 DNA sequence: TGTGCCAGTAGTATTGGTAGTGGCGGGAACACTGAAGCTTTCTTT.

The chain uses TRBV28 and TRBJ2-1; D is possibly TRBD1 (5 bases). The CDR3 totals 14 residues. Germline V CDR1 and CDR2: MDHEN, SYDVKM. Trimming stripped 7 bases from V and 4 bases from J, with 14 bases between. The CDR3 region has the DNA TGTGCCAGCAAAAGAGACAGTTGGTACAATGAGCAGTTCTTC. Amino acids: CASKRDSWYNEQFF.

The chain couples TRBV6-5 to TRBJ1-5; D might be TRBD1 (5 bases). The V end lost 8 bases, the J end lost 5 bases, and 16 bases lay between the germline ends. The CDR3 covers 14 residues. CDR1 MNHEY and CDR2 SVGAGI come from the germline V gene. In DNA form, the CDR3 reads TGTGCCAGCGTTCGGGACTCTCGGGATCAGCCCCAGCATTTT. Protein sequence: CASVRDSRDQPQHF.

The chain combines TRBV6-1 with TRBJ1-2, with D unclear. Germline V lookup: CDR1 MNHNS, CDR2 SASEGT. V shed 3 bases and J shed 4 bases, with 6 bases lying between them. The CDR3 is 12 residues long. In DNA form, the CDR3 reads TGTGCCAGCAGTGAGCGGGCCTATGGCTACACCTTC. Protein sequence: CASSERAYGYTF.

This clone was seen a few times. V is TRBV6-5 and J is TRBJ1-3; tentative D call: TRBD1 (6 bases). The germline V gene has CDR1 MNHEY and CDR2 SVGAGI. CDR3 length: 15 amino acids. The V gene lost 5 bases and the J gene lost 4 bases, with 15 bases spanning the gap. As DNA, the CDR3 is TGTGCCAGCAGTATTATGGGGGGGCGAGGAAACACCATATATTTT. Protein sequence: CASSIMGGRGNTIYF.

V is TRBV27 and J is TRBJ1-3, with D maybe TRBD1 (6 bases). This CDR3 has 15 residues. Looked up from germline, CDR1 is MNHEY and CDR2 is SMNVEV (reference sequence). V was shortened by 4 bases and J by 0 bases, with 10 bases between the two germline ends. The CDR3 region is CASSSTGSSGNTIYF. The CDR3 nucleotides read TGTGCCAGCAGTTCCACAGGGAGCTCTGGAAACACCATATATTTT.

The chain combines TRBV19 with TRBJ1-3, with 7 bases identical to TRBD1. The CDR3 totals 16 residues. V was pared by 3 bases and J by 0 bases, with 5 bases of the junction left unmatched. Germline V gives CDR1 LNHDA, CDR2 SQIVND (reference sequence). In nucleotides, the CDR3 is TGTGCCAGTAGTATTGGGGGACAGATCTCTGGAAACACCATATATTTT. As protein: CASSIGGQISGNTIYF.

The CDR3 here is CASRLLTGQGNQPQHF. DNA for the CDR3: TGTGCCAGCAGACTGCTAACGGGACAGGGAAATCAGCCCCAGCATTTT. The gene calls are TRBV28 and TRBJ1-5; 9 positions agree with TRBD1. The junction had 10 bases not matched to a gene; V was cut back by 6 bases and J by 4 bases. The germline CDR1 and CDR2 sequences are MDHEN and SYDVKM. This CDR3 is 16 amino acids long.